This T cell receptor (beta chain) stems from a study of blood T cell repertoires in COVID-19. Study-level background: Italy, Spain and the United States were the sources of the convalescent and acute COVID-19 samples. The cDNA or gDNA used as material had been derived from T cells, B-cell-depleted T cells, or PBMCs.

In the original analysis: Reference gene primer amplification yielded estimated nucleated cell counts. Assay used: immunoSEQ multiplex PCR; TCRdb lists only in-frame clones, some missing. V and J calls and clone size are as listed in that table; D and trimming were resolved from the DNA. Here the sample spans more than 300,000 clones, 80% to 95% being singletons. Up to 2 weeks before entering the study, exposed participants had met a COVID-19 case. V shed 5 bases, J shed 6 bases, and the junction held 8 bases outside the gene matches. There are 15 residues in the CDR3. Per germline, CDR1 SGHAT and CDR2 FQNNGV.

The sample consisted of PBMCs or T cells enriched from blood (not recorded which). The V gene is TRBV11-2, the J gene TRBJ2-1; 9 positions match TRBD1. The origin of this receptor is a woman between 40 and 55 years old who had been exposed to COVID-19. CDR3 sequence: CASSPPGQGANEQFF. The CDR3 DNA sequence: TGTGCCAGCAGCCCCCCGGGACAGGGTGCCAATGAGCAGTTCTTC.